Presented here are 20 T cell receptor beta chains from one specimen sequenced in a study of blood T cells in healthy people across ages. The authors ran a second PCR of 7 to 11 cycles using a sample-barcoded 5' primer and a J-beta primer mix. TCRdb re-called the 5' RACE reads with MiXCR, one entry per CDR3 protein. There are 450,000 to 600,000 distinct CDR3 sequences in the sample; about 26% occur only once, and over 3.5% lies in the top ten. This same sample was also taken into another study, of T cells of mothers and their children.

Sequenced: blood. The source is a boy younger than 10 in good health.

The rearrangement links TRBV27 to TRBJ2-1, with 8 bases fitting TRBD1. This CDR3 is built from 15 residues. Per the germline V gene, CDR1 is MNHEY and CDR2 is SMNVEV (reference sequence). V lost 2 bases and J lost 7; bases outside the gene matches: 7. The CDR3 nucleotides are TGTGCCAGCAGTTTAGGTCAGGGGGCCAGAAATGAGCAGTTCTTC. Protein product: CASSLGQGARNEQFF.

This clonotype showed up just a few times. The chain has TRBV29-1 and TRBJ2-5; D call uncertain. CDR1 SQVTM and CDR2 ANQGSEA come from the germline V gene. The CDR3 totals 10 residues. CDR3 DNA: TGCAGTTGCGAGCAAGAGACCCAGTACTTC. Amino acid sequence: CSCEQETQYF.

In its sample, this clonotype was seen many times. The genes are TRBV14 and TRBJ1-1, with 8 bases aligning to TRBD1. This CDR3 has 18 residues. Trimming cost V 1 base and J 2 bases; bases outside gene matches: 12. Germline V gives CDR1 SGHDN, CDR2 FVKESK. Here the CDR3 DNA reads TGTGCCAGCAGCCAAGGGAAAGCCGGGACAGGATTTAACACTGAAGCTTTCTTT. Translating gives CASSQGKAGTGFNTEAFF.

The rearrangement links TRBV5-1 to TRBJ2-1; 11 bases are a match to TRBD1. The CDR3 is 14 residues long. With V trimmed by 4 bases and J by 10 bases, 7 bases remained unmatched. The germline V gene encodes CDR1 SGHRS and CDR2 YFSETQ. In nucleotides, the CDR3 is TGCGCCAGCAGCCCTGGACAGGGGGCAAGGGAGCAGTTCTTC. Protein: CASSPGQGAREQFF. The full variable domain, with the rest looked up from reference TRBV5-1 and TRBJ2-1, is KAGVTQTPRYLIKTRGQQVTLSCSPISGHRSVSWYQQTPGQGLQFLFEYFSETQRNKGNFPGRFSGRQFSNSRSEMNVSTLELGDSALYLCASSPGQGAREQFFGPGTRLTVL.

The sample holds a few counts of this clonotype. The chain couples TRBV12-3 or TRBV12-4 to TRBJ2-1; 9 bases map to TRBD2. The CDR3 is made up of 14 amino acids. Trimming at V came to 3 bases and at J to 7 bases, leaving 4 bases not matched to a gene. CDR3 sequence (DNA): TGTGCCAGCAGTTTTCGGCTAGCGGGAAATGAGCAGTTCTTC. Its translation is CASSFRLAGNEQFF.

This clonotype has just a few counts. One end of the junction is discordant with germline, which a read error may explain. V is TRBV11-2 and J is TRBJ2-7; 8 nucleotides agree with TRBD1. The germline CDR1 and CDR2 sequences are SGHAT and FQNNGV. The CDR3 is made up of 16 amino acids. DNA of the CDR3: TGTGCCAACAGCTCAGGGGGCGAATCGAGCTCCTACGAGCAGTACTTC. Translation gives CANSSGGESSSYEQYF. The full variable domain, with the rest looked up from reference TRBV11-2 and TRBJ2-7, is EAGVAQSPRYKIIEKRQSVAFWCNPISGHATLYWYQQILGQGPKLLIQFQNNGVVDDSQLPKDRFSAERLKGVDSTLKIQPAKLEDSAVYLCANSSGGESSSYEQYFGPGTRLTVT.

In this sample, this clonotype turned up a few times. The junction does not match germline at one end; this may be a read error. The CDR3 loop is CACSPRRQVNTEAFF. The CDR3 DNA is TGTGCCTGCAGCCCCCGTCGGCAGGTGAACACTGAAGCTTTCTTT. The chain has TRBV6-6 and TRBJ1-1; D not resolved. The CDR3 loop spans 15 amino acids. Germline V lookup: CDR1 MNHNY, CDR2 SVGAGI (reference sequence).

The chain has TRBV4-3 and TRBJ2-3, with D perhaps TRBD2 (5 bases). The germline V gene encodes CDR1 LGHNA and CDR2 YSLEER. V shed 4 bases and J shed 1 base, with 15 bases lying between them. There are 16 residues in the CDR3. The CDR3 coding sequence is TGCGCCAGCAGCCGAAACCTTGCCGGGGGCACAGATACGCAGTATTTT. This encodes CASSRNLAGGTDTQYF.

This clonotype turned up a few times. CDR3 sequence: CASSRGSRVITDTQYF. The CDR3, as DNA: TGTGCCAGCAGTCGCGGGTCTAGAGTTATCACAGATACGCAGTATTTT. This chain uses TRBV6-1 with TRBJ2-3; perhaps TRBD2 as D (5 bases). This CDR3 has 16 residues. Trimming shortened V by 5 bases and J by 2 bases, and 17 bases separated the two germline ends. The germline V gene has CDR1 MNHNS and CDR2 SASEGT.

This chain links TRBV21-1 with TRBJ1-5; the D call TRBD1 from the table was never checked on the DNA. TRBV21-1 is noted as a pseudogene. The CDR3 length is 15 residues. CDR3 sequence (DNA): TGTGCCTGCAGCAAAGGTACAGGGATCAATCAGCCCCAGCATTTT. Its protein is CACSKGTGINQPQHF.

V is TRBV3-1 and J is TRBJ2-7; 10 nucleotides line up with TRBD1. Per the germline V gene, CDR1 is LGHDT and CDR2 is YNNKEL (reference sequence). CDR3 length: 15 residues. V lost 2 bases and J lost 3; bases outside the gene matches: 4. This chain's CDR3 is CASSQTGQGGYEQYF. In nucleotides, the CDR3 is TGTGCCAGCAGCCAAACCGGACAGGGGGGCTACGAGCAGTACTTC.

This clonotype appeared a few times. This chain joins TRBV2 and TRBJ2-5; D may match TRBD1 or TRBD2 (7 bases each). The DNA end is a closer match to TRBJ2-7, so the J assignment may be wrong. Germline V gene sequence: CDR1 SNHLY, CDR2 FYNNEI. CDR3 length: 15 amino acids. CDR3 amino acids: CASSEGQGGNYEQYF. The CDR3, as DNA: TGTGCCAGCAGTGAAGGGCAGGGGGGGAACTACGAGCAGTACTTC.

This clonotype was counted only a few times. V is TRBV6-6 and J is TRBJ2-7; 8 bases align to TRBD2. Germline CDR1 reads MNHNY; CDR2 reads SVGAGI (reference sequence). The CDR3 has 15 amino acids. J lost 3 bases, V lost 0 bases, and 4 bases had no gene match. This chain's CDR3 is CASSYSTSGGYEQYF. The CDR3 nucleotides read TGTGCCAGCAGTTACTCTACTAGCGGTGGCTACGAGCAGTACTTC.

This clonotype was seen a handful of times. The chain joins TRBV12-3 or TRBV12-4 to TRBJ2-2; a possible D gene is TRBD2 (5 bases). Trimming pared 6 bases from V and 0 bases from J, leaving 14 bases between. The CDR3 is 16 residues long. The DNA for the CDR3 is TGTGCCAGCAGCCAGGATGACTATTCGAACACCGGGGAGCTGTTTTTT. Protein: CASSQDDYSNTGELFF.

This chain connects TRBV19 to TRBJ2-7; 7 bases map to TRBD1. Germline V gives CDR1 LNHDA, CDR2 SQIVND (reference sequence). V shed 1 base, J shed 3 bases, and the junction held 6 bases outside the gene matches. This CDR3 has 15 amino acids. The CDR3 loop is CASSIGQGDIYEQYF. The CDR3 nucleotides read TGTGCCAGTAGTATAGGACAGGGAGATATCTACGAGCAGTACTTC.

J is TRBJ2-1 and V is TRBV9; tentatively, D is TRBD1 or TRBD2 (6 bases each). V was trimmed by 6 bases and J by 5 bases, leaving 15 bases between them. This CDR3 contains 14 residues. Germline V CDR1 and CDR2: SGDLS, YYNGEE. As DNA, the CDR3 is TGTGCCAGCAACGAGGAGGGGGTCAACAATGAGCAGTTCTTC. Protein product: CASNEEGVNNEQFF.

The chain joins TRBV15 to TRBJ2-5; 9 positions agree with TRBD1. V lost 0 bases and J lost 2; bases outside the gene matches: 4. CDR1 is LNHNV and CDR2 is YYDKDF in the germline V gene (reference sequence). The CDR3 consists of 16 residues. The CDR3: CATSRDQGTGQETQYF. CDR3 bases: TGTGCCACCAGCAGAGATCAGGGGACAGGGCAAGAGACCCAGTACTTC. The full variable domain, completed using reference TRBV15 and TRBJ2-5, is DAMVIQNPRYQVTQFGKPVTLSCSQTLNHNVMYWYQQKSSQAPKLLFHYYDKDFNNEADTPDNFQSRRPNTSFCFLDIRSPGLGDTAMYLCATSRDQGTGQETQYFGPGTRLLVL.

As regards this clonotype: An end of the junction does not agree with germline; a read error may underlie this. V gene TRBV29-1 combines with J gene TRBJ1-4, with a weak D call TRBD1 (5 bases). The CDR3 runs 13 residues. CDR1 and CDR2 from the germline V gene are SQVTM and ANQGSEA. As DNA, the CDR3 is TGCTGCGTTGAGGTGATGGGGGGTGAAAAACTGTTTTTT. As protein: CCVEVMGGEKLFF. The whole variable domain, remainder taken from reference TRBV29-1 and TRBJ1-4, is SAVISQKPSRDICQRGTSLTIQCQVDSQVTMMFWYRQQPGQSLTLIATANQGSEATYESGFVIDKFPISRPNLTFSTLTVSNMSPEDSSIYLCCVEVMGGEKLFFGSGTQLSVL.

This clonotype was detected a few times. J is TRBJ2-5 and V is TRBV4-1, with D maybe TRBD2 (6 bases). Germline values: CDR1 MGHRA, CDR2 YSYEKL. Trimming took 3 bases from V and 11 from J, leaving 13 bases between them. This CDR3 spans 12 amino acids. The CDR3 sequence is CASSQTAGQQYF. The CDR3 DNA reads as TGCGCCAGCAGCCAGACCGCGGGGCAGCAGTACTTC.

This clonotype was seen only a few times. The CDR3, as DNA: TGCGCCAGCAGCTTATCGGGGGCTGAAGCTTTCTTT. Encoded protein: CASSLSGAEAFF. V is TRBV5-1 and J is TRBJ1-1; a weak D match, TRBD1 (5 bases). Trimming removed 2 bases from V and 6 bases from J, with 8 bases in between. The CDR3 is made up of 12 amino acids. CDR1 and CDR2 from the germline V gene are SGHRS and YFSETQ.